The T cell receptor (beta chain) described here comes from a study of PD-1 blockade in classical Hodgkin lymphoma. TCRdb's copy holds only in-frame clones and misses some; the assay was immunoSEQ multiplex PCR. This sample has approximately 21,000 clones, with roughly 80% found just once. The V gene lost 2 bases and the J gene lost 2 bases, with 11 bases spanning the gap. The CDR3 length is 14 residues. Germline CDR1 reads SGHDT; CDR2 reads YYEEEE. Sample time point: cycle 4 day 1 (C4D1), after less than 7 weeks of nivolumab. Every patient was affected by relapse after autologous stem cell transplantation, while exposure to brentuximab vedotin was not uniform. From thawed PBMCs, magnetic negative selection was used to isolate the CD8+ T cells.

The starting material was CD8+ T cells from blood, obtained before the fourth cycle of nivolumab. The receptor comes from a human donor with classical Hodgkin lymphoma. J is TRBJ2-7 and V is TRBV5-6, with a tentative D call TRBD2 (5 bases). The CDR3 loop is CASSFERNPYEQYF. The CDR3 DNA sequence: TGTGCCAGCAGCTTCGAGCGGAACCCCTACGAGCAGTACTTC.